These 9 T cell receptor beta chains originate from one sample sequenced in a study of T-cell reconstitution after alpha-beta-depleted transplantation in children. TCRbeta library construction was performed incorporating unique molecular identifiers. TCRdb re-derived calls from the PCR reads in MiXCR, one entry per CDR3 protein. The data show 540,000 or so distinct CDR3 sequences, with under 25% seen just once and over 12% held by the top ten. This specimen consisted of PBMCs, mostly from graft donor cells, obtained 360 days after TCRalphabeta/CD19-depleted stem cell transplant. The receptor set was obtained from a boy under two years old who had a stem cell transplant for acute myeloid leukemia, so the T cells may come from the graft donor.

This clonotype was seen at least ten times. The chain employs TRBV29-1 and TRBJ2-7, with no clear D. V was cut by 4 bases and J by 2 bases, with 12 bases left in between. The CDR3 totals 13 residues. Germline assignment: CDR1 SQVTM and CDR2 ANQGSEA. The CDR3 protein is CSVANGPAYEQYV. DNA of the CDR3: TGCAGCGTTGCCAACGGGCCAGCCTACGAGCAGTACGTC.

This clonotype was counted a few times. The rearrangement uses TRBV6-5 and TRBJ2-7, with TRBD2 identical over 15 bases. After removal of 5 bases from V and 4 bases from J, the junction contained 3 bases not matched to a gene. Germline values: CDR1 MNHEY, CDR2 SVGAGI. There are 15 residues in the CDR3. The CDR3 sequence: CASSRGTSGGYEQYF. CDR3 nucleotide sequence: TGTGCCAGCAGTAGGGGGACTAGCGGGGGGTACGAGCAGTACTTC.

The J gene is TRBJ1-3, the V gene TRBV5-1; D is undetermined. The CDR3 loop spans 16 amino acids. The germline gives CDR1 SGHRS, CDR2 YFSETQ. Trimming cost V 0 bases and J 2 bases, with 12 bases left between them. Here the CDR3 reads CASSLAQQEAGNTIYF. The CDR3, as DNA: TGCGCCAGCAGCTTGGCTCAACAAGAGGCTGGAAACACCATATATTTT.

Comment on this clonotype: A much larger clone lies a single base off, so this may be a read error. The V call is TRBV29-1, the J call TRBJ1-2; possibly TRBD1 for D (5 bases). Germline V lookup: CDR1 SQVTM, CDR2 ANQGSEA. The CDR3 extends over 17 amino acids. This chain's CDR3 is CSVAGAKQAPANYGCTF. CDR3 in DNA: TGCAGCGTTGCCGGGGCTAAACAGGCCCCAGCTAACTATGGCTGCACCTTC. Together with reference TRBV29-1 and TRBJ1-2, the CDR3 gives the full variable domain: SAVISQKPSRDICQRGTSLTIQCQVDSQVTMMFWYRQQPGQSLTLIATANQGSEATYESGFVIDKFPISRPNLTFSTLTVSNMSPEDSSIYLCSVAGAKQAPANYGCTFGSGTRLTVV.

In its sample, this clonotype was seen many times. The CDR3 nucleotides read TGTGCCAGCAGCGCCGTGAGTATAAGTAATCAGCCCCAGCATTTT. Protein: CASSAVSISNQPQHF. The V and J genes are TRBV6-5 and TRBJ1-5, with D unresolved. CDR1 is MNHEY and CDR2 is SVGAGI in the germline V gene. Trimming left V 6 bases short and J 4 bases short, with 16 bases between. This CDR3 region has 15 residues.

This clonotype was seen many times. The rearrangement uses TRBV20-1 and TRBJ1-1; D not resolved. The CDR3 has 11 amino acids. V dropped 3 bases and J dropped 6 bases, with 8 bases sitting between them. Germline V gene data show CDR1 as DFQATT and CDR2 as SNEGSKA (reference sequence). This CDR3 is CSARAVSEAFF. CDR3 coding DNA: TGCAGTGCTAGGGCCGTCTCTGAAGCTTTCTTT.

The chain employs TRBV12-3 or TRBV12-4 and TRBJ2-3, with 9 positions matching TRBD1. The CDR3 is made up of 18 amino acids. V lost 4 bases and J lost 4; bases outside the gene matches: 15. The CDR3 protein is CASSSPYVGTGWADTQYF. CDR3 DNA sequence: TGTGCCAGCAGTTCCCCTTACGTCGGGACAGGGTGGGCAGATACGCAGTATTTT.

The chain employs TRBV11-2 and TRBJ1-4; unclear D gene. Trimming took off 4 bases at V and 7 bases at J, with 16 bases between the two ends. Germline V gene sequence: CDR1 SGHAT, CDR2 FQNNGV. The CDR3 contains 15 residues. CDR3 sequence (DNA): TGTGCCAGCAGCTCAGCAGGCCTTAGAGGTGAAAAACTGTTTTTT. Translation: CASSSAGLRGEKLFF.

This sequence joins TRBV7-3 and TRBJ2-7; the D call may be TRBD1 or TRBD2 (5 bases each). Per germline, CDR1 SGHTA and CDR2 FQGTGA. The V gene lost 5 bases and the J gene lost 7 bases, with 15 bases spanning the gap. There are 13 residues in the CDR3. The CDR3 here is CASSPGWGSEQYF. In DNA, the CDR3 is TGTGCCAGCAGCCCAGGGTGGGGGAGTGAGCAGTACTTC.